Sequencing of this T cell receptor (beta chain) was carried out in a study of blood T cell repertoires in COVID-19. Here immunoSEQ multiplex PCR was the method, and the copy in TCRdb shows in-frame clones only, minus some. The table includes 150,000 to 200,000 clones, approximately 79% detected once. This clone has just one count. Sequenced: peripheral blood. The TCR originated in a woman aged 70 to 79 with acute or convalescent COVID-19.

CDR3 bases: TGTGCCAGCAGCCGGACTGGCGGGGAGCTGTTTTTT. Translating gives CASSRTGGELFF. The chain joins TRBV7-6 to TRBJ2-2; possibly TRBD2 for D (5 bases). The CDR3 extends over 12 amino acids. V dropped 5 bases and J dropped 7 bases, with 8 bases sitting between them. Germline CDR1 and CDR2: SGHVS and FNYEAQ.